This TCR beta chain stems from a study of regulatory T cells in long-lasting Graves disease. The table lists this clonotype with a few counts. Germline CDR1 is SGDLS and CDR2 is YYNGEE. Germline trimming cut 4 bases from V and 4 bases from J; bases unmatched to any gene: 17. The CDR3 is 18 residues long. Construction of TCR beta libraries relied on iRepertoire HTBI primers and on Arm-PCR targeting CDR3 regions. TCRdb called the multiplex PCR reads again in MiXCR, with one record for every CDR3 protein. The top ten clones hold about 12% of a sample with 550,000 to 600,000 distinct CDR3 sequences, about 16% of them seen once. The time point: newly diagnosed GD, antithyroid drugs for less than 3 months. Researchers made the TCR library from RNA that was extracted from PBMCs. This same sample was also part of a study on T cells in Graves' hyperthyroidism and ophthalmopathy.

This TCR derives from a man younger than 30 with Graves disease. The V call is TRBV9, the J call TRBJ2-7, with TRBD1 matching over 10 bases. Specimen: peripheral blood mononuclear cells (PBMCs), collected at new diagnosis, from a patient treated with antithyroid drugs. The CDR3 region is CASSPTLSGTGDGYEQYF. The DNA for the CDR3 is TGTGCCAGCAGCCCGACCCTTTCCGGGACAGGGGATGGTTACGAGCAGTACTTC. Full variable domain (outside the CDR3, taken from reference TRBV9 and TRBJ2-7): DSGVTQTPKHLITATGQRVTLRCSPRSGDLSVYWYQQSLDQGLQFLIQYYNGEERAKGNILERFSAQQFPDLHSELNLSSLELGDSALYFCASSPTLSGTGDGYEQYFGPGTRLTVT.